The sequence of this T cell receptor (beta chain) was determined in a study of Ad26.COV2.S vaccination and SARS-CoV-2 variants. General study results and limits: The TCR-based breadth and depth measures might underestimate overall T cell responses. There was reportedly substantial breadth in spike-specific CD8+ and CD4+ T cell responses after vaccination.

The assay was immunoSEQ multiplex PCR, and TCRdb's table has in-frame clones only and misses some. The sample consists of approximately 150,000 clones, 80% to 90% of them appearing once. About this clone: The target antigen is unknown.

Trimming at V came to 3 bases and at J to 4 bases, leaving 2 bases not matched to a gene. Germline V gives CDR1 LGHDT, CDR2 YNNKEL (reference sequence). CDR3 size: 14 residues. The gene calls are TRBV3-1 (or the pseudogene TRBV3-2) and TRBJ1-5; 8 positions match TRBD1. The TCR originated in a human donor who had recovered from COVID-19. This specimen was peripheral blood, taken after recovery from COVID-19. CDR3 bases: TGTGCCAGCAGCCAGGGACAGGAAAATCAGCCCCAGCATTTT. Translation: CASSQGQENQPQHF.